This T cell receptor (beta chain) was sequenced during a study of beta chain features in type 1 diabetes listed by TCRdb under 2018. Describing the broader study: No differences in mean age, gender distribution, total cell number or subset yield were found between patients and healthy donors. In the study, TCRB repertoires of sorted circulating CD4+ T cell subsets from recently diagnosed type 1 diabetes patients were compared with those of matched healthy donors. Regulatory and stem cell-like memory subsets were obtained from only 8 patients and about eight healthy donors, while naive and central memory subsets were obtained from all 30 or so donors. A total of around 100 million sorted cells were examined across all samples, and RNA yield correlated strongly with the number of cells per subset. Overall study outcomes, separate from this receptor: Patients with type 1 diabetes made fewer insertions and deleted more nucleotides at VDJ recombination sites, implying thymic rearrangement abnormalities. Shorter templates might be favored by PCR, yet because patient and control samples were amplified and corrected together, any such skew would affect both groups equally. A moderate but significant shortening of TCRB CDR3 length was observed in type 1 diabetes patients in all four CD4+ subsets. Only small numbers of individuals were included in the HLA sub-analyses, which left unresolved whether HLA type had any influence on TCRB rearrangement. Sequencing cDNA rather than genomic DNA could over-represent highly expressing activated cells, although activation and CD3 levels did not differ between groups. Naive, central memory and regulatory TCRB repertoires appeared to be more alike among patients than among healthy donors.

A word on this clone: The antigen this receptor binds is unknown. No clone much larger than this one lies a single base away; base qualities are absent.

All of the isolated RNA was reverse transcribed with the High Capacity cDNA Reverse Transcription Kit, so expressed TCRB transcripts were sequenced. Deep immunoSEQ sequencing was performed on naive, central memory and regulatory T cell samples, with an average of around 3.4 million total reads per sample. Sorted cells were lysed in RLT buffer and RNA was extracted with DNase-treated RNeasy Micro or Mini kits, depending on cell number. Each cell subset was processed separately to prevent cross-contamination, with patient and healthy donor samples processed together. The immunoSEQ multiplex PCR was used to amplify TCRB sequences from cDNA, generating 87-bp fragments that spanned the CDR3 region. Amplicons were sequenced on the Illumina HiSeq platform. The source study handled its data this way. Synthetic template baselines were used to correct PCR bias computationally, reads within Hamming distance 2 were collapsed, and singletons that could not be merged were discarded. Reads were aligned against IMGT so that V, D and J genes, CDR3 length and insertions or deletions at six rearrangement sites could be assigned. Clonotype counts were normalized to sorted cell number within each subset before computing true diversity and Gini coefficients with the tcR R package. Repertoire sharing was quantified using the overlap coefficient calculated on TCRB nucleotide sequences. TCRdb obtained this table from immuneACCESS and retained in-frame rearrangements with V and J assigned. These tables miss some clones; where compared with another copy, unresolved V genes account for less than half of the shortfall, and the remainder is unexplained. V, J and clone size are those of that table, while D and trimming were read from the DNA. The sample contains about 320,000 clones, around 15% of them found a single time. More than 6.5% of the sample is in the top ten clones.

From each donor, a single peripheral blood sample of about 110 mL on average was drawn into heparinised tubes. Using a panel that included CD45RO, CCR7, CD25, CD127, CD95 and CD27, naive, central memory, regulatory and stem cell-like memory CD4+ T cells were sorted on a BD FACSAria II. A purity above 98% was achieved for all sorted populations. PBMCs were separated immediately by Lymphoprep density gradient centrifugation and were stained directly, without being cultured. So that batch effects would be minimized, each experiment stained and sorted samples in pairs, pairing one healthy donor with one patient. Sequencing was done on a sample of central memory CD4+ T cells from blood. The TCR sequence derives from a man aged 25 to 45 in good health.

The DNA is as follows: TGTGCCAGTACAACTAACTATGGCTACACCTTC. Its translation reads: CASTTNYGYTF. This chain is built from TRBV19 and TRBJ1-2; the D gene cannot be resolved reliably. Trimming at the junction amounts to 7 bases on V and 0 bases on J, and the germline ends lie 3 bases apart. From the cysteine up to the phenylalanine, the CDR3 has a length of 11 residues. Solely the CDR3 DNA is kept, with 33 bases framed from the first base. CDR1 LNHDA and CDR2 SQIVND are derived from the germline V gene (reference sequence).